The present T cell receptor (beta chain) was sequenced within a study of T cell responses to AZD1222 COVID-19 vaccine. The CDR3 runs to 16 residues. J lost 2 bases, V lost 2 bases, and 7 bases had no gene match. In germline, CDR1 is MNHEY, CDR2 SMNVEV (reference sequence). TCRdb's copy holds only in-frame clones and misses some; the assay was immunoSEQ multiplex PCR. The table includes some 150,000 clones, 92% detected once. The rearrangement links TRBV27 to TRBJ2-3; TRBD2 matches 7 bases. This specimen consisted of peripheral blood, obtained on day 0 of MenACWY control vaccination. The TCR comes from an adult in good health. CDR3 amino acids: CASSLKTSGVTDTQYF. In nucleotides, the CDR3 is TGTGCCAGCAGTTTAAAGACCAGCGGGGTCACAGATACGCAGTATTTT.